This TCR beta chain was captured in a study of regulatory T cells in long-lasting Graves disease. The overall study: Patients met the persistent Graves' disease definition after over 5 years of antithyroid drugs with positive TSH receptor antibodies.

The study, taken as a whole, reports: Authors noted too few samples as a limitation. TRBV28, TRBJ1-2 and TRBJ2-5 emerged as the favored segments in persistent disease.

The time point here: persistent/refractory GD, antithyroid drugs over 5 years with positive TRAb. The TCR library used RNA extracted from PBMCs. Patients were enrolled at an endocrinology department in Xi'an, China. Libraries of TCR beta came from iRepertoire HTBI primers plus Arm-PCR of CDR3 regions. TCRdb re-called the multiplex PCR reads through MiXCR, storing one row per CDR3 protein. The sample lists about 660,000 distinct CDR3 sequences, about 30% seen once, with 40% to 50% in the top ten. The CDR3 totals 14 residues. The junction had 6 bases not matched to a gene; V was cut back by 5 bases and J by 4 bases. The germline V gene has CDR1 MNHEY and CDR2 SVGEGT. To note about this clonotype: The antigen remains unidentified.

The chain couples TRBV6-2 or TRBV6-3 to TRBJ2-7; 9 positions agree with TRBD1. The material was peripheral blood mononuclear cells (PBMCs), obtained when the disease was refractory, from a patient treated with antithyroid drugs. The TCR originated in a female donor with Graves disease. The CDR3 DNA reads TGTGCCAGCAGTGCACGGGACAGGGAGTACGAGCAGTACTTC. The encoded protein is CASSARDREYEQYF.